The source of this TCR beta chain is a study of T-cell memory formation after mild COVID-19. CDR3 length: 14 residues. Between the trimmed V and J ends, which lost 5 bases and 0 bases, there was a span of 10 bases. Germline V gene sequence: CDR1 KGHSH, CDR2 LQKENI. Barcoded TCR alpha and TCR beta cDNA libraries with UMIs came from 5'RACE using constant-segment primers. TCRdb re-derived calls from the 5' RACE reads in MiXCR, one entry per CDR3 protein. This sample yields a few hundred thousand distinct CDR3 sequences, of which around a sixth are seen a single time; more than 20% belongs to the top ten.

This chain joins TRBV18 and TRBJ2-5, with no clear D. The sequence derives from a man between 18 and 29 years old who had mild COVID-19 (a few samples of this study predate the infection). Cell type and time point are not known. The sample was PBMCs or a T cell subset sorted from them (not recorded which). DNA of the CDR3: TGTGCCAGCTCAGGCCTCACAGACCAAGAGACCCAGTACTTC. Its protein is CASSGLTDQETQYF.